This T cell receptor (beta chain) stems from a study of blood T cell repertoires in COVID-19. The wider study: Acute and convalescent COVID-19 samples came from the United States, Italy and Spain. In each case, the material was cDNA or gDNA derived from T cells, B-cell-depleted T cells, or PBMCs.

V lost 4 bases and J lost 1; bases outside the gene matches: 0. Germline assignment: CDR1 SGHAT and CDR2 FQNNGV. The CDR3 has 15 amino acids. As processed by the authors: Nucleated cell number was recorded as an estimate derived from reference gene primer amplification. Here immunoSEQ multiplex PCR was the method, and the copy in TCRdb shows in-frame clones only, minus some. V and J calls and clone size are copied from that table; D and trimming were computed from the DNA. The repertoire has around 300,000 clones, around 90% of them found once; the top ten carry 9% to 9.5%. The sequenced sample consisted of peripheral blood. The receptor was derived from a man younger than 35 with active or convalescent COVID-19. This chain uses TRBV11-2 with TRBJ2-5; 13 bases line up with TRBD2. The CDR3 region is CASSWTSGGQETQYF. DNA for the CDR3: TGTGCCAGCAGCTGGACTAGCGGGGGCCAAGAGACCCAGTACTTC.